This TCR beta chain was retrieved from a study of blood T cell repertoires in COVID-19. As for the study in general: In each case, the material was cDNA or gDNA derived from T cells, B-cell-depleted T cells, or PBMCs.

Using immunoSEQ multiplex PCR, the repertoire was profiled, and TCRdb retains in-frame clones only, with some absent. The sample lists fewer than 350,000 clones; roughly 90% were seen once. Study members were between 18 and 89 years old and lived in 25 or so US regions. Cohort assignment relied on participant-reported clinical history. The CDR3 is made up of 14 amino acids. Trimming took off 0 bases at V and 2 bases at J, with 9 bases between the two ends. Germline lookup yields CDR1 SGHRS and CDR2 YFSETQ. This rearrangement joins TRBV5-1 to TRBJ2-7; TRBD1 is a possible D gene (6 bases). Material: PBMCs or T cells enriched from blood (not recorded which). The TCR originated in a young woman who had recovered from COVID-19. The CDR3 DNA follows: TGCGCCAGCAGCTTGGCTGGGGGCACCTACGAGCAGTACTTC. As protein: CASSLAGGTYEQYF.